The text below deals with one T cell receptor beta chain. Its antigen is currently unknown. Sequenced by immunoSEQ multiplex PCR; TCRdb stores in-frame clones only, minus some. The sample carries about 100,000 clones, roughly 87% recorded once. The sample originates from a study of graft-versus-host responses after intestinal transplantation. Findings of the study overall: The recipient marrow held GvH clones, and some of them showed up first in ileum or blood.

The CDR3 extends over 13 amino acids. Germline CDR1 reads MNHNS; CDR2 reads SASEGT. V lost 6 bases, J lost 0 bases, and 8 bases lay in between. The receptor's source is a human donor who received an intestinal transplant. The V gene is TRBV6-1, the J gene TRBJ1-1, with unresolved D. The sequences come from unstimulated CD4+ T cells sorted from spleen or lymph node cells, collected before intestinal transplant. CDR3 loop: CASRHNLNTEAFF. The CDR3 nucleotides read TGTGCCAGCAGGCATAACCTGAACACTGAAGCTTTCTTT.